The next 10 T cell receptor beta chains were all read from a single sample in a study of STAT5B mutations in CD4+ large granular lymphocyte leukemia (dated by TCRdb to 2022 to 2024). Receptor libraries were prepared by the immunoSEQ multiplex PCR assay. The table comes from immuneACCESS by way of TCRdb, which keeps in-frame sequences with V and J called. Part of the clones is missing from these tables; in studies checked, under half for an unresolved V gene and the rest for unknown reasons. The sample table records about 24,000 clones; around 79% of these occur just once. The ten biggest clones cover over 0.4% of the sample. The sample taken for sequencing was CD4+ T cells from blood buffy coats. These receptors were obtained from a human donor in good health.

V gene TRBV28 combines with J gene TRBJ1-1; TRBD1 agrees at 7 bases. V was clipped by 3 bases and J by 5 bases; unmatched bases: 12. Germline CDR1 and CDR2: MDHEN and SYDVKM. CDR3 length: 16 residues. CDR3 sequence reads: CASSLGGRGAGTEAFF. The CDR3 DNA reads TGTGCCAGCAGTTTGGGGGGCAGGGGGGCAGGAACTGAAGCTTTCTTT.

This clone was picked up a small number of times. The rearrangement joins TRBV10-3 to TRBJ1-2, with a weak D call TRBD1 (5 bases). V was clipped by 9 bases and J by 5 bases, with 16 bases between them. This CDR3 is 13 amino acids long. CDR1 ENHRY and CDR2 SYGVKD come from the germline V gene. Written as DNA, the CDR3 is TGTGCCATAGATCAGGGAGGGAGATATGGCTACACCTTC. Translation: CAIDQGGRYGYTF.

The chain recombines TRBV19 with TRBJ1-5, with D possibly being TRBD1 (5 bases). V lost 3 bases and J 5 bases, leaving 8 bases between the germline ends. Germline V gene sequence: CDR1 LNHDA, CDR2 SQIVND (reference sequence). CDR3 length equals 13 residues. CDR3 sequence reads: CASSMLGDQPQHF. CDR3 coding DNA: TGTGCCAGTAGTATGTTAGGGGATCAGCCCCAGCATTTT.

This chain joins TRBV19 and TRBJ1-5; D gene ambiguous. V dropped 3 bases and J dropped 2 bases, with 11 bases sitting between them. Germline lookup yields CDR1 LNHDA and CDR2 SQIVND (reference sequence). There are 15 residues in the CDR3. Written as DNA, the CDR3 is TGTGCCAGTAGTATGAGTAGGGCCGGCAATCAGCCCCAGCATTTT. Protein product: CASSMSRAGNQPQHF.

This chain connects TRBV2 to TRBJ1-3; perhaps TRBD1 as D (5 bases). V lost 4 bases and J lost 4, with 5 bases in between. The CDR3 contains 12 residues. From germline, CDR1 is SNHLY and CDR2 FYNNEI. The CDR3 DNA sequence: TGTGCCAGCAGTGGGACAGGAAACACCATATATTTT. Translated, it gives CASSGTGNTIYF.

The genes are TRBV19 and TRBJ2-1, with 10 bases identical to TRBD2. Per the germline V gene, CDR1 is LNHDA and CDR2 is SQIVND (reference sequence). CDR3 length: 16 residues. Trimming removed 4 bases from V and 9 bases from J; junction bases left unmatched: 12. DNA of the CDR3: TGTGCCAGTAGTAATCGGGCTAGCGGGAGTCGCAGTGAGCAGTTCTTC. This gives the protein CASSNRASGSRSEQFF.

The gene calls are TRBV28 and TRBJ2-3; tentatively, D is TRBD2 (5 bases). This CDR3 has 14 amino acids. Deletions cut 6 bases from V and 1 base from J, with 11 bases between. Germline V gene lookup returns CDR1 MDHEN and CDR2 SYDVKM. The DNA of the CDR3 is TGTGCCAGCAGCCCAGGACTGGGCACAGATACGCAGTATTTT. It is translated as CASSPGLGTDTQYF. Filled out from reference TRBV28 and TRBJ2-3, the complete variable domain reads DVKVTQSSRYLVKRTGEKVFLECVQDMDHENMFWYRQDPGLGLRLIYFSYDVKMKEKGDIPEGYSVSREKKERFSLILESASTNQTSMYLCASSPGLGTDTQYFGPGTRLTVL.

This clone showed up just once. The chain recombines TRBV28 with TRBJ1-2, with TRBD1 matching over 9 bases. Germline trimming cut 6 bases from V and 6 bases from J; bases unmatched to any gene: 11. The CDR3 length is 15 residues. Germline V gene lookup returns CDR1 MDHEN and CDR2 SYDVKM. The CDR3 sequence is CASRFPGTGTNGYTF. CDR3 DNA sequence: TGTGCCAGCAGATTTCCCGGGACAGGGACGAATGGCTACACCTTC.

The chain has TRBV5-1 and TRBJ2-3; D ambiguous. Germline CDR1 reads SGHRS; CDR2 reads YFSETQ. The CDR3 length is 14 residues. Trimming removed 1 base from V and 2 bases from J, with 8 bases in between. CDR3 region: CASSLPLDTDTQYF. The DNA for the CDR3 is TGCGCCAGCAGCTTGCCCCTAGACACAGATACGCAGTATTTT.

This rearrangement joins TRBV5-6 to TRBJ2-1; 7 nucleotides match TRBD1. V dropped 7 bases and J dropped 7; count of bases not matched to a gene: 14. The germline V gene encodes CDR1 SGHDT and CDR2 YYEEEE. The CDR3 is made up of 15 amino acids. CDR3: CASGQKRQGLNEQFF. The CDR3 coding sequence is TGTGCCAGCGGTCAAAAAAGACAGGGTTTGAATGAGCAGTTCTTC. Using reference TRBV5-6 and TRBJ2-1 for the parts outside the CDR3, the full variable domain is DAGVTQSPTHLIKTRGQQVTLRCSPKSGHDTVSWYQQALGQGPQFIFQYYEEEERQRGNFPDRFSGHQFPNYSSELNVNALLLGDSALYLCASGQKRQGLNEQFFGPGTRLTVL.